This paragraph covers one TCR beta chain sequence. The record originates from a study of blood T cell repertoires in COVID-19. V lost 7 bases and J 0 bases, leaving 15 bases between the germline ends. In germline, CDR1 is MNHEY, CDR2 SVGAGI. The CDR3 loop spans 15 amino acids. Some clones are missing from TCRdb's copy, which holds only in-frame ones; the method was immunoSEQ multiplex PCR. The sample has more than 300,000 clones, about 83% seen once. The sequenced sample consisted of peripheral blood. The chain is built from TRBV6-5 and TRBJ1-1; TRBD1 is a possible D gene (6 bases). The receptor's source is a woman aged 45 to 65 with acute or convalescent COVID-19. CDR3 in amino acids: CASTPRGDMNTEAFF. The CDR3 DNA reads TGTGCCAGCACCCCACGGGGGGACATGAACACTGAAGCTTTCTTT.